This TCR beta chain was captured in a study of human T cells and chemical hapten exposure. Background on the study: Small differences in pooled library volume mainly drove the variation in TCR yields per sample.

Broader study findings: TCRs above 1 in 1000 frequency did not change with DPC sensitization. Significantly more large CDR3 similarity clusters arose among expanded TCRs than among controls.

The V gene lost 6 bases and the J gene lost 0 bases, with 9 bases spanning the gap. CDR3 length equals 14 residues. Germline V gene data show CDR1 as MDHEN and CDR2 as SYDVKM. The authors' processing: Samples ranged from about 23,224 to 690,600 TCRs, with a median of roughly 96,000. TCRdb redid the calling of the RACE reads with MiXCR, one entry per CDR3 protein. The V and J calls come from TCRdb's annotation, not from the publication. The data hold 300,000 to 450,000 distinct CDR3 sequences, with less than 6.5% observed a single time. Time point reported: pre-sensitization, week 0. The treatment: therapeutic diphenylcyclopropenone sensitization with weekly scalp DPC. In regard to this clonotype: The antigen remains undetermined.

The chain couples TRBV28 to TRBJ1-3; D is ambiguous. Specimen: whole blood, collected in connection with sensitization to the hapten diphenylcyclopropenone (DPC). This receptor was taken from a woman between 45 and 60 years old with alopecia areata. Some clones in this sample may be carry-over from other donors' samples. The CDR3: CASSPVDSGNTIYF. CDR3 nucleotides: TGTGCCAGCAGCCCAGTAGACTCTGGAAACACCATATATTTT.